This entry concerns a single TCR beta chain. What antigen it recognizes has not been identified. The record has no base qualities; no much larger clone is one base away. Collaborating institutions collected whole blood in K2EDTA tubes following their own protocols. For TCRbeta analysis, collaborator samples were shipped as frozen whole blood, as isolated PBMCs, or as DNA extracted from either sample type. TCRbeta CDR3 regions were amplified from genomic DNA by means of the immunoSEQ Assay, a bias-controlled multiplex PCR. From the authors' description of their analysis: Within the assay, amplification of reference gene primers was used to estimate how many nucleated cells each sample contained. To quantify the absolute abundance of each unique TCRbeta CDR3 rearrangement, sequence reads were collapsed and filtered. Productive Simpson clonality was computed per sample as the square root of Simpson's diversity index over productive rearrangements. What TCRdb holds here is the immuneACCESS table cut down to in-frame rearrangements. Part of the clones is not present; checked against another copy, under half of the missing clones reflect an unresolved V gene, and the others are unexplained. The V and J calls and clone size come from that table; D and trimming were worked out from the DNA. The sample includes around 76,000 clones, with approximately 77% observed a single time. The ten largest make up roughly 0.83% of the sample.

The data stem from a study of blood T cell repertoires in COVID-19 (dated by TCRdb to the early 2020s). Regarding the study in general: Samples from collaborators originated in the United States, Italy and Spain and spanned both the acute and convalescent phases of COVID-19. The material from the prospective study consisted of cDNA or gDNA derived from T cells, B-cell-depleted T cells, or PBMCs. The dataset comprised deeply sampled blood TCRbeta repertoires from subjects exposed to, actively infected with, or recovered from COVID-19. A freely available public database, intended as a resource for researchers studying the immune response to SARS-CoV-2, is where the repertoires were released. Samples came from the ongoing ImmuneRACE study (first 160 participants) plus 1,254 subjects from 6 global collaborators. Sample metadata almost always included a de-identified subject ID, COVID-19 status, age in years and sex. Where available, HLA class I and class II types were taken from metadata supplied by the sample provider and were not determined by assay-based typing. The paper as a whole reports these results and caveats: The amount of clinical and demographic metadata varied by source and participant and was provided uncurated.

The germline V gene encodes CDR1 MNHEY and CDR2 SVGAGI. Cut back by 6 bases and 5 bases, the V and J ends lie 10 bases apart. The cysteine opens and the phenylalanine closes a CDR3 of 12 amino acids. Solely the CDR3 DNA is kept, with 36 bases framed from the first base. The sequenced material came from peripheral blood. This TCR came from a woman in her 70s with acute or convalescent COVID-19. The rearranged chain carries TRBV6-5 and TRBJ1-2; the D gene is not confidently resolved. The DNA sequence follows: TGTGCCAGCAGCGGAGATATATATGGCTACACCTTC. It translates as CASSGDIYGYTF.